These T cell receptor beta chains were read from a single sample in a study of metastatic and nonmetastatic thyroid tumors. TCRdb reanalyzed the PCR reads via MiXCR. The repertoire holds about 16,000 clones, with 10% to 15% as singletons. The source material was blood. The receptors shown here come from a female donor with papillary thyroid cancer or a benign thyroid nodule (not recorded which). Some clones in this sample may be carry-over from other donors' samples. The CDR3 runs from the conserved cysteine through the conserved F or W. The D gene is left open where the match is weak. Where a row states a size, it is once, few, many or the class of an expanded clone; other rows omit it.

size	V	J	D	DNA	CDR3
NA	TRBV7-2	TRBJ2-5	TRBD2	TGTGCCAGCAGCAAGGGGACTAGGGAGACCCAGTACTTC	CASSKGTRETQYF
many	TRBV29-1	TRBJ2-1	TRBD2	TGCAGCGTTCCCCGACTAGCGGGATACAATGAGCAGTTCTTC	CSVPRLAGYNEQFF
many	TRBV5-1	TRBJ1-2	TRBD1	TGCGCCAGCAGCTTGGCCAGGGGGTCCCGTATCTATGGCTACACCTTC	CASSLARGSRIYGYTF
many	TRBV7-9	TRBJ2-2	NA	TGTGCCAGCAGCCTAAGGGTGAACACCGGGGAGCTGTTTTTT	CASSLRVNTGELFF
many	TRBV2	TRBJ2-1	TRBD2	TGTGCCAGCAGTGCCAGACTAGCGGGAGACGAGCAGTTCTTC	CASSARLAGDEQFF
many	TRBV20-1	TRBJ2-2	NA	TGCAGTGCTAGAACAGGGACCAACACCGGGGAGCTGTTTTTT	CSARTGTNTGELFF
NA	TRBV6-2/TRBV6-3	TRBJ2-3	NA	TGTGCCAGCCGAGGGACCCAAGATACGCAGTATTTT	CASRGTQDTQYF
many	TRBV2	TRBJ1-1	TRBD1	TGTGCCAGCAGTGACCATGTGGCTGGACAGGGGTCCACTGAAGCTTTCTTT	CASSDHVAGQGSTEAFF
NA	TRBV12-3/TRBV12-4	TRBJ2-7	TRBD1	TGTGCCAGCAGTCCATCGACAGGGAAAGGGGAGCAGTACTTC	CASSPSTGKGEQYF
many	TRBV12-3/TRBV12-4	TRBJ2-3	NA	TGTGCCAGCAGTTTTGCAGATACGCAGTATTTT	CASSFADTQYF
many	TRBV30	TRBJ2-5	TRBD1	TGTGCCTGGAGTGTGAAAGGGGGCGTGGAGACCCAGTACTTC	CAWSVKGGVETQYF
many	TRBV4-1	TRBJ2-1	TRBD2	TGCGCCAGCATTGGTCTTACGGGAGGGGATAATGAGCAGTTCTTC	CASIGLTGGDNEQFF
few	TRBV10-3	TRBJ2-7	TRBD2	TGTGCCACCAGTGAAGGACTAGCGGTCTCCTACGAGCAGTACTTC	CATSEGLAVSYEQYF
NA	TRBV20-1	TRBJ2-5	NA	TGCAGTGCTAGAGATAGCCGGGACGCCTTGGAGACCCAGTACTTC	CSARDSRDALETQYF
many	TRBV6-6	TRBJ2-6	TRBD1	TGTGCCAGCAGAAACGGACAGGTGAATTCTCTGGAAGGCTCTGGGGCCAACGTCCTGACTTTC	CASRNGQVNSLEGSGANVLTF
medium-sized	TRBV6-1	TRBJ2-7	TRBD1	TGTGCCAGCAGGACCCCGACAGGGAAAGGGTACGAGCAGTACTTC	CASRTPTGKGYEQYF
many	TRBV9	TRBJ1-1	NA	TGTGCCACCGGGCGGGATGTGAACACTGAAGCTTTCTTT	CATGRDVNTEAFF
many	TRBV29-1	TRBJ2-1	TRBD2	TGCAGCGTTGTTGGGACTAGGACCTCCTATGAGCAGTTCTTC	CSVVGTRTSYEQFF
many	TRBV5-1	TRBJ2-7	NA	TGCGCCAGCAGCTTGGTGTCAGGGCGACCCTACGAGCAGTACTTC	CASSLVSGRPYEQYF